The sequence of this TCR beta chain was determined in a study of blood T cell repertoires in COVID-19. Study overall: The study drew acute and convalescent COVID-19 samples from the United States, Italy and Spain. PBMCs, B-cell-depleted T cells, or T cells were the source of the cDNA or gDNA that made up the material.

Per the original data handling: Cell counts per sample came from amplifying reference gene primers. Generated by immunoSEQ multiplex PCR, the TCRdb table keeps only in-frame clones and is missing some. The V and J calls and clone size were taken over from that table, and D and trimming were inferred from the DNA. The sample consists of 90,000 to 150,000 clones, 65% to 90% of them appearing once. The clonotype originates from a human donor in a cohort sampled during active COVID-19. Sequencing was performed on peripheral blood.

The CDR3, as DNA: TGTGCCAGCAGTGAATGGGACAGGGTATATGGCTACACCTTC. Translating it yields CASSEWDRVYGYTF. The rearrangement uses TRBV6-1 and TRBJ1-2, with 9 bases aligning to TRBD1. The CDR3 is made up of 14 amino acids. With 2 bases clipped from V and 5 bases from J, the junction kept 3 bases outside the gene matches. Germline V gene lookup returns CDR1 MNHNS and CDR2 SASEGT.